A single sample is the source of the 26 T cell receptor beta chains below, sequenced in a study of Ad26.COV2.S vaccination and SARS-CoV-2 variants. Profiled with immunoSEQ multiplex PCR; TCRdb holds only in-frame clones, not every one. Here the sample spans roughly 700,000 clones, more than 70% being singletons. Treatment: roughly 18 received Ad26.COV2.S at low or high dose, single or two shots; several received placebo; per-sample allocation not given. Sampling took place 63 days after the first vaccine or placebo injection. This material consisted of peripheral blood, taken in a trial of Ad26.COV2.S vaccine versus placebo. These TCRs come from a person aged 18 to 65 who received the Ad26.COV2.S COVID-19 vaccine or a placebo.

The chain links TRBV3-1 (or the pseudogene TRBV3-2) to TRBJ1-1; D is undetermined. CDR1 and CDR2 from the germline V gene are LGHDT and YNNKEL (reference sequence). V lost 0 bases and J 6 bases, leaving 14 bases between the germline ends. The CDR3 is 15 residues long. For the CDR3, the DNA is TGTGCCAGCAGCCAAGAACACCACGGTGTGGCTGAAGCTTTCTTT. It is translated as CASSQEHHGVAEAFF.

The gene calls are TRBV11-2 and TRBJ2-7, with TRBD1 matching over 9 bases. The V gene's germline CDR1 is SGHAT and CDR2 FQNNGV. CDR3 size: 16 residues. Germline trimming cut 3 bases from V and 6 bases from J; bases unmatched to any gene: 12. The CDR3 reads CASSFGGQGQGGEQYF. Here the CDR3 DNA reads TGTGCCAGCAGCTTTGGGGGCCAGGGACAGGGAGGCGAGCAGTACTTC.

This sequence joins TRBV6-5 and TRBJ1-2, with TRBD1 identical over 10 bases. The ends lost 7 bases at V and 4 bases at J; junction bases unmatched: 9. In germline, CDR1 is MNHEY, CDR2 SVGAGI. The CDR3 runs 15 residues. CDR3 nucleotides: TGTGCCAGCACTCGAGGGGGACAGGGGATCTATGGCTACACCTTC. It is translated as CASTRGGQGIYGYTF.

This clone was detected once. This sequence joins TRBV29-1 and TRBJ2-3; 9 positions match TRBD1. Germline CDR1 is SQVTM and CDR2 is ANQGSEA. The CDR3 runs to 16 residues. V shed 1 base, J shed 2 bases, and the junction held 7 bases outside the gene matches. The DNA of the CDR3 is TGCAGCGTTGAAGTTACCGGGACAGGGCACACAGATACGCAGTATTTT. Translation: CSVEVTGTGHTDTQYF.

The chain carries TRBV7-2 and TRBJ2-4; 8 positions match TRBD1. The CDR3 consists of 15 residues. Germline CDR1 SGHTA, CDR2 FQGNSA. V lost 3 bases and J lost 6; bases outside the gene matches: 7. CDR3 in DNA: TGTGCCAGCAGCTTTTTGGGGACAGGCTTAAACATTCAGTACTTC. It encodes CASSFLGTGLNIQYF. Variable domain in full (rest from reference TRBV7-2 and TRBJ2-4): GAGVSQSPSNKVTEKGKDVELRCDPISGHTALYWYRQSLGQGLEFLIYFQGNSAPDKSGLPSDRFSAERTGGSVSTLTIQRTQQEDSAVYLCASSFLGTGLNIQYFGAGTRLSVL.

CDR3 loop: CASMVGAGTEAFF. In nucleotides, the CDR3 is TGCGCCAGCATGGTCGGGGCGGGCACTGAAGCTTTCTTT. V gene TRBV5-1 combines with J gene TRBJ1-1, with D maybe TRBD1 (5 bases). The length of the CDR3 is 13 residues. CDR1 is SGHRS, CDR2 YFSETQ, per germline. The ends were cut back, 6 bases at V and 4 bases at J, with 13 bases in the middle.

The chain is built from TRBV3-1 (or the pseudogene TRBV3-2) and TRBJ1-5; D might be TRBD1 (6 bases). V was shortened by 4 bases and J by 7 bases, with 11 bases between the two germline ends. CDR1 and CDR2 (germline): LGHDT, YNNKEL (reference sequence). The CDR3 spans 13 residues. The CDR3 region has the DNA TGTGCCAGCAGCCCACAGGGCGGACAGCCCCAGCATTTT. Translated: CASSPQGGQPQHF.

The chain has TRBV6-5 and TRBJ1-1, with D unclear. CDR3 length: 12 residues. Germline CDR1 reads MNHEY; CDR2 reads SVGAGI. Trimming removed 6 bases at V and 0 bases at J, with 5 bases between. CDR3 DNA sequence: TGTGCCAGCAGCCACCTGAACACTGAAGCTTTCTTT. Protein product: CASSHLNTEAFF.

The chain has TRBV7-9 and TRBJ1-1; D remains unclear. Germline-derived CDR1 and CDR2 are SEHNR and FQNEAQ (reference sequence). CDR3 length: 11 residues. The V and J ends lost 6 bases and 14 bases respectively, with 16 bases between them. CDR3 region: CASSFGREEFF. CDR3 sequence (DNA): TGTGCCAGCAGTTTCGGACGGGAGGAGTTCTTT.

CDR3 nucleotides: TGTGCCTGGACGGGGACTGGGGGCGCACTGGAAGGCTACACCTTC. The encoded protein is CAWTGTGGALEGYTF. The chain links TRBV30 to TRBJ1-2; the D gene is possibly TRBD1 (6 bases). This CDR3 contains 15 residues. Trimming left V 4 bases short and J 8 bases short, with 23 bases between. Germline-derived CDR1 and CDR2 are GTSNPN and SVGIG (reference sequence).

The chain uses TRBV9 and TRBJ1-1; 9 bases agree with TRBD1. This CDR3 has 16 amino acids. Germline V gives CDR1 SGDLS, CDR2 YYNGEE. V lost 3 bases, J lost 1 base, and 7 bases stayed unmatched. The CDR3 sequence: CASSARTGVGNTEAFF. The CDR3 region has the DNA TGTGCCAGCAGCGCCCGGACAGGGGTGGGGAACACTGAAGCTTTCTTT.

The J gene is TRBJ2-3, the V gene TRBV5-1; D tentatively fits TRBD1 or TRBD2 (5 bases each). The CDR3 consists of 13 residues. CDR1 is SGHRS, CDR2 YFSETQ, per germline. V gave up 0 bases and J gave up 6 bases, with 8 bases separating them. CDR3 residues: CASSLDGGDTQYF. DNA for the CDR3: TGCGCCAGCAGCTTGGATGGGGGTGATACGCAGTATTTT.

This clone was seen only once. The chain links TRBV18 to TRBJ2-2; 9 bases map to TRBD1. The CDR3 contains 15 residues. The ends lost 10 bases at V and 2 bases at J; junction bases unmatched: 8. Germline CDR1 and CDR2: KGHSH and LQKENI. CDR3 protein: CANGQGTPNTGELFF. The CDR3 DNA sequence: TGTGCCAACGGACAGGGGACCCCTAACACCGGGGAGCTGTTTTTT. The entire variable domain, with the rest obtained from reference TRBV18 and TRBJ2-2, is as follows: NAGVMQNPRHLVRRRGQEARLRCSPMKGHSHVYWYRQLPEEGLKFMVYLQKENIIDESGMPKERFSAEFPKEGPSILRIQQVVRGDSAAYFCANGQGTPNTGELFFGEGSRLTVL.

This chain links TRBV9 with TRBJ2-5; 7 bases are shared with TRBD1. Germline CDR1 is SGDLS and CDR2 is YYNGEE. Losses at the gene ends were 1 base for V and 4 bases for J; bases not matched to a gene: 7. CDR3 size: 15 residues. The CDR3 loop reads CASSVTEGGLETQYF. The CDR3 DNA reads TGTGCCAGCAGCGTAACTGAAGGGGGCTTAGAGACCCAGTACTTC.

As DNA, the CDR3 is TGTGCCAGCAGCCCCCGCGATAGCGGAAACAATGAGCAGTTCTTC. Translated: CASSPRDSGNNEQFF. The J gene is TRBJ2-1, the V gene TRBV13; D is perhaps TRBD2 (6 bases). V dropped 5 bases and J dropped 5 bases, with 16 bases sitting between them. Germline V gene sequence: CDR1 PRHDT, CDR2 FYEKMQ (reference sequence). This CDR3 is built from 15 residues.

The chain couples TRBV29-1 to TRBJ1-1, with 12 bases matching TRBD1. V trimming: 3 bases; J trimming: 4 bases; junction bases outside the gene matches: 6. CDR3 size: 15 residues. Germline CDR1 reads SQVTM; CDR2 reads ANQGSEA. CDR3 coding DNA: TGCAGCGTTGACGGGACAGGGGGCCCTTTCACTGAAGCTTTCTTT. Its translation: CSVDGTGGPFTEAFF.

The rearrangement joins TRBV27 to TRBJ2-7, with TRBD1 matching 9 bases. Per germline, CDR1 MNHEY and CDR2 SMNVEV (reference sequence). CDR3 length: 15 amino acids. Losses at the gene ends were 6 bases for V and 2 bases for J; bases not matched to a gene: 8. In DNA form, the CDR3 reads TGTGCCAGCAGAAGGACAGGGGCGGTCCCCTACGAGCAGTACTTC. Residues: CASRRTGAVPYEQYF.

CDR3 in DNA: TGTGCCATCAGCTCCCGGGGCCAAGATACGCAGTATTTT. It yields the protein CAISSRGQDTQYF. The chain uses TRBV10-3 and TRBJ2-3; either TRBD1 or TRBD2 may supply D (5 bases each). Germline-derived CDR1 and CDR2 are ENHRY and SYGVKD. The CDR3 consists of 13 residues. Between the trimmed V and J ends, which lost 6 bases and 5 bases, there was a span of 12 bases.

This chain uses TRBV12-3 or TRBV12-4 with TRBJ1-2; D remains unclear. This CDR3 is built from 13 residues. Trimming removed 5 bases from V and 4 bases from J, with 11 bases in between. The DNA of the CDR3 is TGTGCCAGCAGTCGACTAGTCAGCTATGGCTACACCTTC. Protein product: CASSRLVSYGYTF.

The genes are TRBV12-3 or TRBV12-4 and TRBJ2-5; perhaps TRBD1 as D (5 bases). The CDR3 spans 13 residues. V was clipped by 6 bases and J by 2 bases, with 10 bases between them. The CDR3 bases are TGTGCCAGCAGCTCGGACAAACAAGAGACCCAGTACTTC. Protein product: CASSSDKQETQYF.

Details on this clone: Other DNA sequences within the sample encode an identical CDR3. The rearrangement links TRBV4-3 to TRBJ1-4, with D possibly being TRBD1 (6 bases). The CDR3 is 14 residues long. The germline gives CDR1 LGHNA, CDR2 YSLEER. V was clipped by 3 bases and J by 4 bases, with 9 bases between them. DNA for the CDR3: TGCGCCAGCAGCCAGACAGGCGGTAATGAAAAACTGTTTTTT. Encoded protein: CASSQTGGNEKLFF.

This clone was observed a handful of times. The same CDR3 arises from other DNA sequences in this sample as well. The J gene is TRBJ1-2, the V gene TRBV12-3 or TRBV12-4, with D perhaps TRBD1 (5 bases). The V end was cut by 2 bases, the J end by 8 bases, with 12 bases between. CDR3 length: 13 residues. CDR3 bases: TGTGCCAGCAGTTTAATTGGTGGGGGAGGCTACACCTTC. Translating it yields CASSLIGGGGYTF.

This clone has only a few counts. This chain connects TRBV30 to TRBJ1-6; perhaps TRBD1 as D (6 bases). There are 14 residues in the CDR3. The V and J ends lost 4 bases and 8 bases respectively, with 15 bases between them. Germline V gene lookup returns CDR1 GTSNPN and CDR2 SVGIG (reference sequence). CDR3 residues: CAWTFTGAHSPLHF. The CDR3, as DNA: TGTGCCTGGACTTTTACGGGGGCACATTCACCCCTCCACTTT. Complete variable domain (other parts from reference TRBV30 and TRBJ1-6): SQTIHQWPATLVQPVGSPLSLECTVEGTSNPNLYWYRQAAGRGLQLLFYSVGIGQISSEVPQNLSASRPQDRQFILSSKKLLLSDSGFYLCAWTFTGAHSPLHFGNGTRLTVT.

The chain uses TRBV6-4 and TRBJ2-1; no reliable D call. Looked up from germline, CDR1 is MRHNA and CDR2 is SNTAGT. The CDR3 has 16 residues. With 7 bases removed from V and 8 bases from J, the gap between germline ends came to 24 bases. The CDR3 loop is CASTLGRLEATDEQFF. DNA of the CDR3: TGTGCCAGCACCCTGGGCCGGCTAGAGGCGACCGATGAGCAGTTCTTC.

The CDR3 spells CASSLGPSSNTGELFF. In DNA form, the CDR3 reads TGCGCCAGCAGCCTGGGGCCTAGCTCGAACACCGGGGAGCTGTTTTTT. The V and J genes are TRBV5-1 and TRBJ2-2, with D perhaps TRBD1 or TRBD2 (5 bases each). Per the germline V gene, CDR1 is SGHRS and CDR2 is YFSETQ. Trimming took off 4 bases at V and 0 bases at J, with 13 bases between the two ends. This CDR3 comprises 16 residues.

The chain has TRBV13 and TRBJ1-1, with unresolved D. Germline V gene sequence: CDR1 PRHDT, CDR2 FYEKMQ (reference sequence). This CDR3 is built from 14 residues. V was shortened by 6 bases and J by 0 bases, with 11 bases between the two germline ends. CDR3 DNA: TGTGCCAGCAGGCCCCTATCCATGAACACTGAAGCTTTCTTT. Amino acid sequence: CASRPLSMNTEAFF.